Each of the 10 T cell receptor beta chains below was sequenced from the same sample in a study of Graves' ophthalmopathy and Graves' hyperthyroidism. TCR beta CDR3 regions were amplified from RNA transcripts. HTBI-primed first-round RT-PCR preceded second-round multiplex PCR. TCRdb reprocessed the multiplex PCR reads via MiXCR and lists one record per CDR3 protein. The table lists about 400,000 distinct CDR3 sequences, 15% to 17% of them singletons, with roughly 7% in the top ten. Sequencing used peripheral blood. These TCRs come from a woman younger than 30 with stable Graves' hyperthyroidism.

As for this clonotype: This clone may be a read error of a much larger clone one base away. CDR3 protein: CVIPPGTPLLAGTARETQYF. The CDR3 nucleotides read TGTGTCATCCCCCCAGGGACCCCACTACTAGCGGGGACAGCTCGGGAGACCCAGTACTTC. This chain links TRBV10-3 with TRBJ2-5, with TRBD2 matching 10 bases. The germline gives CDR1 ENHRY, CDR2 SYGVKD. CDR3 length: 20 amino acids.

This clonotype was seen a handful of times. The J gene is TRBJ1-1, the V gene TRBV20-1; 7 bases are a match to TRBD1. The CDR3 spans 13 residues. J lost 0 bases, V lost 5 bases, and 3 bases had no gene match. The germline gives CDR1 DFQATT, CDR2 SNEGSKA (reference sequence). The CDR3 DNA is TGCAGTGCTTTCCAGGGGGTGAACACTGAAGCTTTCTTT. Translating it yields CSAFQGVNTEAFF.

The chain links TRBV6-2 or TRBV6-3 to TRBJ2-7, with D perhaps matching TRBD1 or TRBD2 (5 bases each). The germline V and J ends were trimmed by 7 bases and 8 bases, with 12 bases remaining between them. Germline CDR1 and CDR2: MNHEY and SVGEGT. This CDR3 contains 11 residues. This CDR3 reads CASTQRGKQYF. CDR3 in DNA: TGTGCCAGCACCCAGAGGGGAAAGCAGTACTTC.

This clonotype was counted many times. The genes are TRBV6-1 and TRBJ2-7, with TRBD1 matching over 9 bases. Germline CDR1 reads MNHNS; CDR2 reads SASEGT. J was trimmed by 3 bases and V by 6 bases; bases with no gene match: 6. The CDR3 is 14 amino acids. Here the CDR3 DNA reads TGTGCCAGCAGATCCACAGGGGGCTACTACGAGCAGTACTTC. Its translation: CASRSTGGYYEQYF.

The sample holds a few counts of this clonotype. CDR3 residues: CASRDRGNSNQPQHF. The CDR3 DNA sequence: TGTGCCAGCAGGGACAGGGGGAATAGCAATCAGCCCCAGCATTTT. The J gene is TRBJ1-5, the V gene TRBV2; TRBD1 matches at 10 bases. Germline CDR1 and CDR2: SNHLY and FYNNEI. V gave up 6 bases and J gave up 0 bases; unmatched junction bases: 2. The CDR3 runs 15 residues.

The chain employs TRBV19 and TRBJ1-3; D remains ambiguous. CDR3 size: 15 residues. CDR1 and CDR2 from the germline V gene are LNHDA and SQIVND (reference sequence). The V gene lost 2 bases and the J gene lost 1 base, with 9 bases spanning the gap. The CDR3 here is CASSIISGSGNTIYF. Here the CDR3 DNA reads TGTGCCAGTAGTATAATATCAGGATCTGGAAACACCATATATTTT.

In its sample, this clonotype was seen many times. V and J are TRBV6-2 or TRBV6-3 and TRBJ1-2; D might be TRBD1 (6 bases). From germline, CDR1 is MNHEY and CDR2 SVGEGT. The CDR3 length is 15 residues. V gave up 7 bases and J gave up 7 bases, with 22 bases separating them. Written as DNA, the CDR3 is TGTGCCAGCACCCACGAGGGGGGCGCAGATTTTGGCTACACCTTC. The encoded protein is CASTHEGGADFGYTF.

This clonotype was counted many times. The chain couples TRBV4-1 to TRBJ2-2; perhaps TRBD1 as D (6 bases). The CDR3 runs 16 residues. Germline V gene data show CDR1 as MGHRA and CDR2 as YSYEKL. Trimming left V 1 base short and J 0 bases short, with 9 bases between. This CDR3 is CASSQADRSNTGELFF. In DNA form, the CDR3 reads TGCGCCAGCAGCCAAGCCGACAGGTCGAACACCGGGGAGCTGTTTTTT.

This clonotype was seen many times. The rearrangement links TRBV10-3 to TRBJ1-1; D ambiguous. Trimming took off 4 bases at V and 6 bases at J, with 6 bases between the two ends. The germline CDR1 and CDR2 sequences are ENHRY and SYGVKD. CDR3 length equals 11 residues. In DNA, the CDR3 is TGTGCCATCAGTGGAGGGTCTGAAGCTTTCTTT. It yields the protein CAISGGSEAFF.

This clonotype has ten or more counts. The CDR3 here is CASNPRLASTGELFF. The CDR3 region has the DNA TGTGCCAGTAACCCCAGGCTAGCGTCCACCGGGGAGCTGTTTTTT. V is TRBV19 and J is TRBJ2-2; tentative D call: TRBD2 (6 bases). Trimming took 7 bases from V and 4 from J, leaving 16 bases between them. The CDR3 has 15 residues. CDR1 LNHDA and CDR2 SQIVND come from the germline V gene (reference sequence).